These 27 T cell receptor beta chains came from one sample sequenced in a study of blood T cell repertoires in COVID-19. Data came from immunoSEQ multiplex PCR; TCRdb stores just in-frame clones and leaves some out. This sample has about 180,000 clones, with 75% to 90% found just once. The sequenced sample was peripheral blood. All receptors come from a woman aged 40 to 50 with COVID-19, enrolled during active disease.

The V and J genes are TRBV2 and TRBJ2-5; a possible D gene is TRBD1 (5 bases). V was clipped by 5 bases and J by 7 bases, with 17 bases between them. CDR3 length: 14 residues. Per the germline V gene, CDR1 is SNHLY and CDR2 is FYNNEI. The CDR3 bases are TGTGCCAGCAGTCCTACAAGGGGCCTGGGGACCCAGTACTTC. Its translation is CASSPTRGLGTQYF.

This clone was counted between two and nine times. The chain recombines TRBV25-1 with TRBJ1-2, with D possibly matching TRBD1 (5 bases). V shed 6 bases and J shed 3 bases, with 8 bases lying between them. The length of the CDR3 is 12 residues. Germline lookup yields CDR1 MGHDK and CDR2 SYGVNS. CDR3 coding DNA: TGTGCCAGCAGGGACAACCACTATGGCTACACCTTC. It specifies CASRDNHYGYTF.

As DNA, the CDR3 is TGCGCCAGCAGCTTGGCTAGTATTGTGACAGATACGCAGTATTTT. Its protein is CASSLASIVTDTQYF. The rearrangement links TRBV5-1 to TRBJ2-3; D is undetermined. The germline V gene has CDR1 SGHRS and CDR2 YFSETQ. V shed 0 bases and J shed 3 bases, with 11 bases lying between them. The CDR3 is made up of 15 amino acids.

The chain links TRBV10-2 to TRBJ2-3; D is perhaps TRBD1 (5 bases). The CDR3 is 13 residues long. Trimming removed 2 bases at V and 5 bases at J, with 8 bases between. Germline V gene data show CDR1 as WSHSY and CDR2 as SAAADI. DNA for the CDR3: TGCGCCAGCAGTGAGGGGGCGAAAGATACGCAGTATTTT. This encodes CASSEGAKDTQYF.

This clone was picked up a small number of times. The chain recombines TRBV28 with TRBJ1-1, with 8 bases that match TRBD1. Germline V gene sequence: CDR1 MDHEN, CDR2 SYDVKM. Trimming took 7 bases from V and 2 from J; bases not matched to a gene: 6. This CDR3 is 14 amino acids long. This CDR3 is CASISTGVNTEAFF. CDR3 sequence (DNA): TGTGCCAGCATATCGACAGGGGTCAACACTGAAGCTTTCTTT.

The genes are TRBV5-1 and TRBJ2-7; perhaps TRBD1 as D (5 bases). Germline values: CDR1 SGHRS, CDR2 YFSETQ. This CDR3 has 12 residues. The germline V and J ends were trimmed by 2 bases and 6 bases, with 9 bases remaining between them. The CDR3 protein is CASSFKGVEQYF. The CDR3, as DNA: TGCGCCAGCAGCTTTAAAGGGGTCGAGCAGTACTTC.

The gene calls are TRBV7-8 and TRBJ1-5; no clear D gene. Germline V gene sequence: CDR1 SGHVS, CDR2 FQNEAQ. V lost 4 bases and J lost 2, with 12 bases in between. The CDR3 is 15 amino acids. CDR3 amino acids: CASSWAPPGNQPQHF. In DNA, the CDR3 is TGTGCCAGCAGCTGGGCCCCGCCAGGCAATCAGCCCCAGCATTTT.

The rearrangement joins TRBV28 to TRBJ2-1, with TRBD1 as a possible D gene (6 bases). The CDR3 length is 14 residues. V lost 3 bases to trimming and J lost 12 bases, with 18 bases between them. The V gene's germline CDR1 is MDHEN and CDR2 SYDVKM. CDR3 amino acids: CASSLVTGSKGQFF. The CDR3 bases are TGTGCCAGCAGTTTGGTCACAGGGAGCAAAGGGCAGTTCTTC.

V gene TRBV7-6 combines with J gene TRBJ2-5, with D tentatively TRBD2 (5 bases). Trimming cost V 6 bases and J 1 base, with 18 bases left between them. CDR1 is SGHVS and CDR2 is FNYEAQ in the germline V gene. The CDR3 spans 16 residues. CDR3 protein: CASRQTSVRLQETQYF. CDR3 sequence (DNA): TGTGCCAGCAGACAAACTAGTGTCCGTCTCCAAGAGACCCAGTACTTC.

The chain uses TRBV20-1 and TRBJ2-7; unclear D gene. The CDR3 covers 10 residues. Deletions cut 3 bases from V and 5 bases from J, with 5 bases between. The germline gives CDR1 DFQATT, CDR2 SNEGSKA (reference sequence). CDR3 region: CSARRNEQYF. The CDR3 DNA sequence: TGCAGTGCTAGGCGTAACGAGCAGTACTTC.

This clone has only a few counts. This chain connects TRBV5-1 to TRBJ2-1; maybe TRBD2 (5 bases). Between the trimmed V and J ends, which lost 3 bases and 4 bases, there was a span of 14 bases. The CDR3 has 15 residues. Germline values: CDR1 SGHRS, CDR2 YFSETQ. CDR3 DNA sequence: TGCGCCAGCAGCTGGCTGGGGAGCGCTTACAATGAGCAGTTCTTC. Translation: CASSWLGSAYNEQFF.

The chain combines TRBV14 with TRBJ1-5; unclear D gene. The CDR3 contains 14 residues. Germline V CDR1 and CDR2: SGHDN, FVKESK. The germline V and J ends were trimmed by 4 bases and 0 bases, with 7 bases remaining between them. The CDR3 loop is CASSPDISNQPQHF. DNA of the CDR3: TGTGCCAGCAGCCCTGACATTAGCAATCAGCCCCAGCATTTT.

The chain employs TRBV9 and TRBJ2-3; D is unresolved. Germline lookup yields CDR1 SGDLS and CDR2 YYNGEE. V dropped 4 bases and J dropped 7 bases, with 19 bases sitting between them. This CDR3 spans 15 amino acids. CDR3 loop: CASSPETLRAHTQYF. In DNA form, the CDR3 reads TGTGCCAGCAGCCCAGAGACCCTACGAGCGCATACGCAGTATTTT.

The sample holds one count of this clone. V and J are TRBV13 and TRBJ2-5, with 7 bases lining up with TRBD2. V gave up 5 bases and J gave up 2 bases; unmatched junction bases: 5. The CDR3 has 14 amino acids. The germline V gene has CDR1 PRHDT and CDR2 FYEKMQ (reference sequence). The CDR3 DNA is TGTGCCAGCAGCCTCCGGACTAGGCAAGAGACCCAGTACTTC. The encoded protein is CASSLRTRQETQYF.

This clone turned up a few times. The CDR3 DNA reads as TGTGCCAGCAGCTTATCGAGAGTGGTGGAGCAGTACTTC. Translating gives CASSLSRVVEQYF. The chain employs TRBV7-8 and TRBJ2-7; D unresolved. V lost 2 bases and J lost 7, with 12 bases in between. From germline, CDR1 is SGHVS and CDR2 FQNEAQ. The CDR3 is 13 residues long.

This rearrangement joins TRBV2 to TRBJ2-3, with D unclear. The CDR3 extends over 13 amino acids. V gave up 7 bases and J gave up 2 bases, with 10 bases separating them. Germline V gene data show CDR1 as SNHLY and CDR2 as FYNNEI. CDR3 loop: CASNNRFTDTQYF. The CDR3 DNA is TGTGCCAGCAATAACAGATTCACAGATACGCAGTATTTT.

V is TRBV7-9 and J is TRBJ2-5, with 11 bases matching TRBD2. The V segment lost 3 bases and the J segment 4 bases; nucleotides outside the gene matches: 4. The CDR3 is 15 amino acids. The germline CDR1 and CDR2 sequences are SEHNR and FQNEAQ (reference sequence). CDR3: CASSFSGGAGETQYF. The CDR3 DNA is TGTGCCAGCAGCTTTAGCGGGGGGGCCGGAGAGACCCAGTACTTC.

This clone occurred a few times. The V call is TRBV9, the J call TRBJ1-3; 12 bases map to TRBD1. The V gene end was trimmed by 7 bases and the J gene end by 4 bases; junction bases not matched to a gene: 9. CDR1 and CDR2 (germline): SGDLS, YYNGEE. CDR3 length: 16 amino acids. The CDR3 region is CASGTGQGAKGNTIYF. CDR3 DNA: TGTGCCAGCGGAACGGGACAGGGGGCAAAGGGAAACACCATATATTTT.

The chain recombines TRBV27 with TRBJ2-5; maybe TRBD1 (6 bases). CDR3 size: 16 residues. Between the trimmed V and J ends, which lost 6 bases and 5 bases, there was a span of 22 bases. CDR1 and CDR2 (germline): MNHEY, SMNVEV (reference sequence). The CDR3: CASRDLGGSRRETQYF. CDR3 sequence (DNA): TGTGCCAGCAGGGACCTAGGGGGTAGTCGGCGCGAGACCCAGTACTTC.

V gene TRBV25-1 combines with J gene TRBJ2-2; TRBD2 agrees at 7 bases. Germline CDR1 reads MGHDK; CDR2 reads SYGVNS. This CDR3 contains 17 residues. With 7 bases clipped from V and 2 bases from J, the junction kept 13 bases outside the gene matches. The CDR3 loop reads CASIGRSGNLNTGELFF. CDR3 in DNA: TGTGCCAGCATTGGCCGGAGCGGGAACCTCAACACCGGGGAGCTGTTTTTT.

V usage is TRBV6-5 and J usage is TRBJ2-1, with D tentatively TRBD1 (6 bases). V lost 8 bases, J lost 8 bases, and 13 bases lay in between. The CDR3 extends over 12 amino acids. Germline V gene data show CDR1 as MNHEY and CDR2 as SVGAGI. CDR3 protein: CASARGLDEQFF. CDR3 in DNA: TGTGCCAGCGCAAGGGGGTTGGATGAGCAGTTCTTC.

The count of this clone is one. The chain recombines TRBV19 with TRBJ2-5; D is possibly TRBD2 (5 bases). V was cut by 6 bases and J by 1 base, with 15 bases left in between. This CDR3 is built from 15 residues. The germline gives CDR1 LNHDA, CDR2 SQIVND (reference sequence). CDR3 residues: CASSSSGLRQETQYF. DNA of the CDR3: TGTGCCAGTAGCTCCTCCGGACTGCGCCAAGAGACCCAGTACTTC.

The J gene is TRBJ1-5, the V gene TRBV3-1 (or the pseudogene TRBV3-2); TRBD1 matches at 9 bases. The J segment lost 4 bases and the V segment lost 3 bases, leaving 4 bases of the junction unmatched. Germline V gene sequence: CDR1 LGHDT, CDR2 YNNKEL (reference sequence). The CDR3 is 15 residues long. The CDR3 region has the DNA TGTGCCAGCAGCCACGGACAGGGGAGGAATCAGCCCCAGCATTTT. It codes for CASSHGQGRNQPQHF.

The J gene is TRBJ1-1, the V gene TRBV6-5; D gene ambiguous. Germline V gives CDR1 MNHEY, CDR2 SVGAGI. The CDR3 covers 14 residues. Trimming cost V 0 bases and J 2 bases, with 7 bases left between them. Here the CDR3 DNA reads TGTGCCAGCAGTTACTCGACTCCAAACACTGAAGCTTTCTTT. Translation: CASSYSTPNTEAFF.

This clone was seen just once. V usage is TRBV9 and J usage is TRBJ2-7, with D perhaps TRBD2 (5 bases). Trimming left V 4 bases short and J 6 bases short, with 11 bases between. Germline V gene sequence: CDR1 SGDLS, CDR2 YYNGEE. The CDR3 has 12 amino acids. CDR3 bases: TGTGCCAGCAGCCTAGTCGAGGGCGAGCAGTACTTC. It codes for CASSLVEGEQYF.

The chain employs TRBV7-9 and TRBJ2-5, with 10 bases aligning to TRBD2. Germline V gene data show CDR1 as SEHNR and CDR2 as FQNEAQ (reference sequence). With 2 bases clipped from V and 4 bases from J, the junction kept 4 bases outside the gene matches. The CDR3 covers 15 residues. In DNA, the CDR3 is TGTGCCAGCAGCTTACTAGCGGGAGTGGGAGAGACCCAGTACTTC. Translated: CASSLLAGVGETQYF.

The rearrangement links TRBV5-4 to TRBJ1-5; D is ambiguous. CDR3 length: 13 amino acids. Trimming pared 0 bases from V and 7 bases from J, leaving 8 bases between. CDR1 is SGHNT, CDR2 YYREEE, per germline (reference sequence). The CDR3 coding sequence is TGTGCCAGCAGCTTGGGGGCGGGACAGCCCCAGCATTTT. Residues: CASSLGAGQPQHF. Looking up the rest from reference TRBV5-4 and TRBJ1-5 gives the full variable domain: ETGVTQSPTHLIKTRGQQVTLRCSSQSGHNTVSWYQQALGQGPQFIFQYYREEENGRGNFPPRFSGLQFPNYSSELNVNALELDDSALYLCASSLGAGQPQHFGDGTRLSIL.